Sequencing of this TCR beta chain was carried out in a study of blood T cell repertoires in COVID-19. The overall study: T cells, B-cell-depleted T cells, or PBMCs supplied cDNA or gDNA.

Assay used: immunoSEQ multiplex PCR; TCRdb lists only in-frame clones, some missing. In the table there are 50,000 to 70,000 clones, roughly 80% of which are singletons. The clonotype originates from a man aged 60 to 69 with acute or convalescent COVID-19. The specimen was peripheral blood.

The CDR3 here is CASSYSRQGASKLFF. DNA for the CDR3: TGTGCCAGCAGTTACTCTAGGCAGGGGGCATCAAAACTGTTTTTT. The chain couples TRBV6-5 to TRBJ1-4, with 8 bases matching TRBD1. CDR1 is MNHEY, CDR2 SVGAGI, per germline. The CDR3 spans 15 residues. The V segment lost 0 bases and the J segment 10 bases; nucleotides outside the gene matches: 7.